This T cell receptor (beta chain) was observed in a study of OX40 agonist ivuxolimab in advanced cancers. As for the study in general: The patients received ivuxolimab by intravenous route every 2 weeks at 0.01 to 10 mg/kg.

Using immunoSEQ multiplex PCR, the repertoire was profiled, and TCRdb retains in-frame clones only, with some absent. The repertoire holds approximately 80,000 clones, with around 90% as singletons. The table lists this clone with a few counts. Its antigen is not known. Study-wide results and limits: Clonal expansion among partial responders at 0.1-3.0 mg/kg ranked near the lowest.

The germline V gene has CDR1 LNHDA and CDR2 SQIVND (reference sequence). Trimming took 3 bases from V and 1 from J, leaving 3 bases between them. The CDR3 is 12 amino acids. The chain has TRBV19 and TRBJ1-1; D remains ambiguous. This TCR was sampled from an adult with an advanced solid tumor such as melanoma, head and neck, liver or kidney cancer. Material: CD4+ or CD8+ T cells sorted from blood, obtained in a trial of the OX40 agonist ivuxolimab. The CDR3 sequence: CASSIGNTEAFF. As DNA, the CDR3 is TGTGCCAGTAGTATTGGGAACACTGAAGCTTTCTTT.